This TCR beta chain stems from a study of blood T cells in healthy people across ages. A J-beta primer mix and a sample-barcoded 5' primer were used in a second PCR of roughly 6 to 11 cycles. TCRdb fed the 5' RACE reads into MiXCR, producing one record per CDR3 protein. Among about 1.7 million distinct CDR3 sequences listed, approximately 28% were seen once. Findings of the study overall: More naive CD4+ cells and higher diversity marked long-lived donors relative to aged donors. Investigators viewed diversity estimates from one million T cells as underestimates, the study reported.

This clonotype occurred a few times. As yet, its antigen is unknown. The V gene's germline CDR1 is KGHDR and CDR2 SFDVKD. CDR3 length equals 16 residues. V gave up 3 bases and J gave up 1 base; unmatched junction bases: 3. This chain uses TRBV24-1 with TRBJ2-5; 11 positions match TRBD1. This clonotype was obtained from a woman younger than 45 in good health. Source material: blood. CDR3 residues: CATSDPGQGGQETQYF. The CDR3 nucleotides read TGTGCCACCAGTGATCCGGGACAGGGGGGCCAAGAGACCCAGTACTTC.